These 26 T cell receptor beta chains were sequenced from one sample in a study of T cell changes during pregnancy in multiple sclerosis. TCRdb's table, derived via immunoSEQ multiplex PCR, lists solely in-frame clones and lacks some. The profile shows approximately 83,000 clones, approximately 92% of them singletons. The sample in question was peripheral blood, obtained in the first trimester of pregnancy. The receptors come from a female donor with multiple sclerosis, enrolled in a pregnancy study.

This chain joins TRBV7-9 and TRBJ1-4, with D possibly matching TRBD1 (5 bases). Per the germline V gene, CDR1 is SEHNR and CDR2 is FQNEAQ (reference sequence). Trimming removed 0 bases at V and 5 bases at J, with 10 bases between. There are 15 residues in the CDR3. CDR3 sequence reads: CASSLAGAFNEKLFF. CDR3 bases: TGTGCCAGCAGCTTAGCAGGGGCCTTCAATGAAAAACTGTTTTTT.

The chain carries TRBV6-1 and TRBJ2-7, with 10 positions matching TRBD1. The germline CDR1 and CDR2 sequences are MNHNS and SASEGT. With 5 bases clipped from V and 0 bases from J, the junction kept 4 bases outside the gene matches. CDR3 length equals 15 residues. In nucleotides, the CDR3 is TGTGCCAGCAGTCAGGGACAGGGGAGCTCCTACGAGCAGTACTTC. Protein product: CASSQGQGSSYEQYF.

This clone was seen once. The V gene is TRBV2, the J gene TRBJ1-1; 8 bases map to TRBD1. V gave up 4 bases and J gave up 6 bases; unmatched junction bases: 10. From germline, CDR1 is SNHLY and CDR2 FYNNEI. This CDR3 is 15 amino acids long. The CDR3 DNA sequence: TGTGCCAGCAGTGTGCCTCAGGGGGCTCTGGCTGAAGCTTTCTTT. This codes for CASSVPQGALAEAFF. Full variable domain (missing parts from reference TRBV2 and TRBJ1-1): EPEVTQTPSHQVTQMGQEVILRCVPISNHLYFYWYRQILGQKVEFLVSFYNNEISEKSEIFDDQFSVERPDGSNFTLKIRSTKLEDSAMYFCASSVPQGALAEAFFGQGTRLTVV.

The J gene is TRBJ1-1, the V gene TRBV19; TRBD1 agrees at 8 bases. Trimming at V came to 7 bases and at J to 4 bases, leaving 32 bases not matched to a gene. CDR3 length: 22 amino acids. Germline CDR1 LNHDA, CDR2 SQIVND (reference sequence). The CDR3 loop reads CASTLVQGGQGLLDEKSTEAFF. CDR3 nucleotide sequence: TGTGCCAGTACCCTCGTCCAAGGAGGACAGGGTTTACTAGACGAAAAGAGCACTGAAGCTTTCTTT.

CDR3 residues: CASNNRGVLNTEAFF. The DNA of the CDR3 is TGTGCCAGTAACAACAGGGGTGTTTTGAACACTGAAGCTTTCTTT. The rearrangement joins TRBV19 to TRBJ1-1, with 7 nucleotides matching TRBD1. The length of the CDR3 is 15 residues. The junction had 8 bases not matched to a gene; V was cut back by 7 bases and J by 0 bases. Germline CDR1 is LNHDA and CDR2 is SQIVND (reference sequence).

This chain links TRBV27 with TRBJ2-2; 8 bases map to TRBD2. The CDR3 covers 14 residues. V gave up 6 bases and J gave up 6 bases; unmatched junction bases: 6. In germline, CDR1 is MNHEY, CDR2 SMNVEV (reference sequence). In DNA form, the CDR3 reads TGTGCCAGCAGCCGGGGGGGTCCGTCCGGGGAGCTGTTTTTT. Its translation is CASSRGGPSGELFF.

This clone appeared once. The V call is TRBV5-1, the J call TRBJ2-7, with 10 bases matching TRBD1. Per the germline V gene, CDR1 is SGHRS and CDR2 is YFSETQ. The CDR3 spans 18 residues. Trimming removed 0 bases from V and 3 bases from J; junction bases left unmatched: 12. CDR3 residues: CASSLGVLGTGAIYEQYF. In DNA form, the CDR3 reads TGCGCCAGCAGCTTGGGGGTCTTAGGGACAGGGGCAATCTACGAGCAGTACTTC.

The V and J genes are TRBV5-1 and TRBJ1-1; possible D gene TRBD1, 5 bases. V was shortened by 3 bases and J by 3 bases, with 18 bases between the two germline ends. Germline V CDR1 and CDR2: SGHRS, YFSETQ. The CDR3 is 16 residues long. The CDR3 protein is CASSWGGVRAHTEAFF. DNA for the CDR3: TGCGCCAGCAGCTGGGGGGGGGTGAGGGCGCACACTGAAGCTTTCTTT.

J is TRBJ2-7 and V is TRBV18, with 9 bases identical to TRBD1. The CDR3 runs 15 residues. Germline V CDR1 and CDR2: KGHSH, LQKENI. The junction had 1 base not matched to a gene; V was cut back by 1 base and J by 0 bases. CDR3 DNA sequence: TGTGCCAGCTCACCACAGACAGGGGGCTCCTACGAGCAGTACTTC. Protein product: CASSPQTGGSYEQYF.

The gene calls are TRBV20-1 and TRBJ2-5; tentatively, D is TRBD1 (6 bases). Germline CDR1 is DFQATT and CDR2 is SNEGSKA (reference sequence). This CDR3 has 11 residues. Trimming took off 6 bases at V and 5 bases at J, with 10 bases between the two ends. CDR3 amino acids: CSAHREETQYF. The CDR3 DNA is TGCAGTGCCCACAGGGAGGAGACCCAGTACTTC.

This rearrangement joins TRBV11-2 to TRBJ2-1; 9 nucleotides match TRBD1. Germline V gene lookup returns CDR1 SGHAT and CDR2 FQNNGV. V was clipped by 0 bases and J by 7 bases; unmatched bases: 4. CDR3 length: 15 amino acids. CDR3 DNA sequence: TGTGCCAGCAGCTTAGATAGGACAGGGGTGAATGAGCAGTTCTTC. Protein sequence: CASSLDRTGVNEQFF.

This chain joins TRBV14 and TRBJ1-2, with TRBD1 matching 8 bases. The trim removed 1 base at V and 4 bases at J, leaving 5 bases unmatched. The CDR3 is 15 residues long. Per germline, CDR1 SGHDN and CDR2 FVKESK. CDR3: CASSQGTGLLYGYTF. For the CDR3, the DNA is TGTGCCAGCAGCCAAGGGACAGGGCTCCTCTATGGCTACACCTTC. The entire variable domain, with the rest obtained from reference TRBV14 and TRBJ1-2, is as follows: EAGVTQFPSHSVIEKGQTVTLRCDPISGHDNLYWYRRVMGKEIKFLLHFVKESKQDESGMPNNRFLAERTGGTYSTLKVQPAELEDSGVYFCASSQGTGLLYGYTFGSGTRLTVV.

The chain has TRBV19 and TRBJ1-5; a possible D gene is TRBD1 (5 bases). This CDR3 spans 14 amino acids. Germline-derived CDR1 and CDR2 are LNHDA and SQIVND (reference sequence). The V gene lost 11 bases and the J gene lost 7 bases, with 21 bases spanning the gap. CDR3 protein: CAGGGGVKGQPQHF. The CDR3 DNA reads TGTGCCGGTGGGGGAGGGGTAAAAGGACAGCCCCAGCATTTT. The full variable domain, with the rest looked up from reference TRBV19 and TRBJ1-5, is DGGITQSPKYLFRKEGQNVTLSCEQNLNHDAMYWYRQDPGQGLRLIYYSQIVNDFQKGDIAEGYSVSREKKESFPLTVTSAQKNPTAFYLCAGGGGVKGQPQHFGDGTRLSIL.

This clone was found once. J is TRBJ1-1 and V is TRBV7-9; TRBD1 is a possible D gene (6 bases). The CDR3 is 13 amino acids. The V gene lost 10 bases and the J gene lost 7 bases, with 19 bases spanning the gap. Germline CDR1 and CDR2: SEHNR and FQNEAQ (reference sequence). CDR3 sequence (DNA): TGTGCCACCTCGTTTGGGACACACGGTGAAGCTTTCTTT. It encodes CATSFGTHGEAFF.

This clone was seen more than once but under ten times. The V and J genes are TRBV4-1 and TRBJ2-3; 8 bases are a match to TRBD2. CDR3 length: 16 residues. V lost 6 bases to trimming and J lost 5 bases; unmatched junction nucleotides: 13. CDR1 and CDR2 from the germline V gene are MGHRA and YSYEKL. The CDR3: CASSKVLTSGGDTQYF. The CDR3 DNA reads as TGCGCCAGCAGTAAAGTATTAACTAGCGGTGGAGATACGCAGTATTTT.

This chain's CDR3 is CASSLEVARVDEQYF. The CDR3 nucleotides read TGCGCCAGCAGCTTGGAGGTCGCCCGGGTGGATGAGCAGTACTTC. V usage is TRBV5-1 and J usage is TRBJ2-7; D is undetermined. V was pared by 0 bases and J by 7 bases, with 17 bases between. Germline values: CDR1 SGHRS, CDR2 YFSETQ. The CDR3 extends over 15 amino acids.

CDR3 region: CASSQVQGVSNQPQHF. In DNA, the CDR3 is TGCGCCAGCAGCCAAGTACAGGGCGTCTCTAATCAGCCCCAGCATTTT. The chain joins TRBV4-1 to TRBJ1-5, with D maybe TRBD1 (6 bases). CDR1 is MGHRA, CDR2 YSYEKL, per germline. V shed 1 base and J shed 4 bases, with 14 bases lying between them. This CDR3 is built from 16 residues.

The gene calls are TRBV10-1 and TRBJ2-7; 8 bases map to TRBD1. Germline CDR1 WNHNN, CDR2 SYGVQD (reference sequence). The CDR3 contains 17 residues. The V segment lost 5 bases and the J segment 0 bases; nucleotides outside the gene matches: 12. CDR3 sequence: CASSPPPGGNPSYEQYF. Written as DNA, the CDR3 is TGCGCCAGCAGTCCACCACCAGGGGGCAATCCCTCCTACGAGCAGTACTTC.

For the CDR3, the DNA is TGTGCCAGCAGTCCCCTAGCGGGGGGGCCAGATACGCAGTATTTT. Its translation is CASSPLAGGPDTQYF. The rearrangement joins TRBV6-1 to TRBJ2-3; 12 bases match TRBD2. The ends lost 5 bases at V and 4 bases at J; junction bases unmatched: 4. The CDR3 has 15 amino acids. Germline V gene data show CDR1 as MNHNS and CDR2 as SASEGT.

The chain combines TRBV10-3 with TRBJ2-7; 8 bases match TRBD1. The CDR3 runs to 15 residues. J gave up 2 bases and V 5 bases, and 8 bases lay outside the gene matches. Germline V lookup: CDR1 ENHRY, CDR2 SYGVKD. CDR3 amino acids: CAISTGQGNPYEQYF. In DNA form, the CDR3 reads TGTGCCATCAGTACCGGACAGGGCAATCCCTACGAGCAGTACTTC.

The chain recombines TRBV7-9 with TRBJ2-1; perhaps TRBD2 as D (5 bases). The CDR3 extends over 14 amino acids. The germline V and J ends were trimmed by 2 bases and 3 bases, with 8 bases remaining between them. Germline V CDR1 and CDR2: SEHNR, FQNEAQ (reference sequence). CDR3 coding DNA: TGTGCCAGCAGCTTAAGTGAGGGCTACAATGAGCAGTTCTTC. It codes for CASSLSEGYNEQFF. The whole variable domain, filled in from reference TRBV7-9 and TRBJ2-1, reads DTGVSQNPRHKITKRGQNVTFRCDPISEHNRLYWYRQTLGQGPEFLTYFQNEAQLEKSRLLSDRFSAERPKGSFSTLEIQRTEQGDSAMYLCASSLSEGYNEQFFGPGTRLTVL.

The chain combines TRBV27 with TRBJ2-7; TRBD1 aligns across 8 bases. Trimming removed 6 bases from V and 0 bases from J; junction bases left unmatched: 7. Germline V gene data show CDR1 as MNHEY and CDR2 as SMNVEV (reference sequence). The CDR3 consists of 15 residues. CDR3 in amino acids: CASSSRDRSSYEQYF. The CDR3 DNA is TGTGCCAGCAGCAGCCGGGACAGGAGCTCCTACGAGCAGTACTTC.

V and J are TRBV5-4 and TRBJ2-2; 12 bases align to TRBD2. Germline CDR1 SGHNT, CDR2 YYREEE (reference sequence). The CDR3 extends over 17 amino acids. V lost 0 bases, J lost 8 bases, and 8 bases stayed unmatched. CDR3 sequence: CASSLGGGLAGMGELFF. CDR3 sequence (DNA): TGTGCCAGCAGCTTGGGAGGTGGACTAGCGGGGATGGGGGAGCTGTTTTTT.

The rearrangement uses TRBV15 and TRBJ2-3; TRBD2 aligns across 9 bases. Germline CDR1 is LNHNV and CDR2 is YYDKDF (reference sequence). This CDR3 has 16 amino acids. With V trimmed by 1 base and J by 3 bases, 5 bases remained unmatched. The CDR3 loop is CATSRAGGGGTDTQYF. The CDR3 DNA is TGTGCCACCAGCAGAGCTGGCGGGGGGGGAACAGATACGCAGTATTTT. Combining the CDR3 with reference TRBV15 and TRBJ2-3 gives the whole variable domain DAMVIQNPRYQVTQFGKPVTLSCSQTLNHNVMYWYQQKSSQAPKLLFHYYDKDFNNEADTPDNFQSRRPNTSFCFLDIRSPGLGDTAMYLCATSRAGGGGTDTQYFGPGTRLTVL.

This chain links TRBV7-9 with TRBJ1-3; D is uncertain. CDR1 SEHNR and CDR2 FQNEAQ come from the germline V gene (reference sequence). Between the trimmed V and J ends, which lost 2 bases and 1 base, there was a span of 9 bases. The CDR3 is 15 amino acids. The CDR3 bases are TGTGCCAGCAGCTTACTATCTCTATCTGGAAACACCATATATTTT. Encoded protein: CASSLLSLSGNTIYF.

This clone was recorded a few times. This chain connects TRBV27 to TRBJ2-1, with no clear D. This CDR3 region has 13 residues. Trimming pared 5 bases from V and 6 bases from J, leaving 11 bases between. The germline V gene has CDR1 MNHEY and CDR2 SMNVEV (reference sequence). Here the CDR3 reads CASSAALANEQFF. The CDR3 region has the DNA TGTGCCAGCAGTGCGGCCCTCGCCAATGAGCAGTTCTTC.